This T cell receptor (beta chain) was retrieved from a study of shared clonotypes between healthy human individuals. Here immunoSEQ multiplex PCR was the method, and the copy in TCRdb shows in-frame clones only, minus some. This sample has 1.5 million to 2.5 million clones; about 95% occur once, and the top ten carry 1.2%. CD45RO-negative, CCR7-selected cells formed the naive CD8 fraction, which excluded terminally differentiated effector memory CD45RA+ cells. The CDR3 spans 15 residues. The trim removed 4 bases at V and 5 bases at J, leaving 4 bases unmatched. Germline lookup yields CDR1 MGHRA and CDR2 YSYEKL.

This sequence was found in a man aged 18 to 29 in good health. The sequenced sample consisted of naive CD8+ T cells sorted from blood. The V and J genes are TRBV4-1 and TRBJ2-2; TRBD1 matches 10 bases. CDR3 coding DNA: TGCGCCAGCAGCCTGGGGACAGGGGAAACCGGGGAGCTGTTTTTT. It specifies CASSLGTGETGELFF.